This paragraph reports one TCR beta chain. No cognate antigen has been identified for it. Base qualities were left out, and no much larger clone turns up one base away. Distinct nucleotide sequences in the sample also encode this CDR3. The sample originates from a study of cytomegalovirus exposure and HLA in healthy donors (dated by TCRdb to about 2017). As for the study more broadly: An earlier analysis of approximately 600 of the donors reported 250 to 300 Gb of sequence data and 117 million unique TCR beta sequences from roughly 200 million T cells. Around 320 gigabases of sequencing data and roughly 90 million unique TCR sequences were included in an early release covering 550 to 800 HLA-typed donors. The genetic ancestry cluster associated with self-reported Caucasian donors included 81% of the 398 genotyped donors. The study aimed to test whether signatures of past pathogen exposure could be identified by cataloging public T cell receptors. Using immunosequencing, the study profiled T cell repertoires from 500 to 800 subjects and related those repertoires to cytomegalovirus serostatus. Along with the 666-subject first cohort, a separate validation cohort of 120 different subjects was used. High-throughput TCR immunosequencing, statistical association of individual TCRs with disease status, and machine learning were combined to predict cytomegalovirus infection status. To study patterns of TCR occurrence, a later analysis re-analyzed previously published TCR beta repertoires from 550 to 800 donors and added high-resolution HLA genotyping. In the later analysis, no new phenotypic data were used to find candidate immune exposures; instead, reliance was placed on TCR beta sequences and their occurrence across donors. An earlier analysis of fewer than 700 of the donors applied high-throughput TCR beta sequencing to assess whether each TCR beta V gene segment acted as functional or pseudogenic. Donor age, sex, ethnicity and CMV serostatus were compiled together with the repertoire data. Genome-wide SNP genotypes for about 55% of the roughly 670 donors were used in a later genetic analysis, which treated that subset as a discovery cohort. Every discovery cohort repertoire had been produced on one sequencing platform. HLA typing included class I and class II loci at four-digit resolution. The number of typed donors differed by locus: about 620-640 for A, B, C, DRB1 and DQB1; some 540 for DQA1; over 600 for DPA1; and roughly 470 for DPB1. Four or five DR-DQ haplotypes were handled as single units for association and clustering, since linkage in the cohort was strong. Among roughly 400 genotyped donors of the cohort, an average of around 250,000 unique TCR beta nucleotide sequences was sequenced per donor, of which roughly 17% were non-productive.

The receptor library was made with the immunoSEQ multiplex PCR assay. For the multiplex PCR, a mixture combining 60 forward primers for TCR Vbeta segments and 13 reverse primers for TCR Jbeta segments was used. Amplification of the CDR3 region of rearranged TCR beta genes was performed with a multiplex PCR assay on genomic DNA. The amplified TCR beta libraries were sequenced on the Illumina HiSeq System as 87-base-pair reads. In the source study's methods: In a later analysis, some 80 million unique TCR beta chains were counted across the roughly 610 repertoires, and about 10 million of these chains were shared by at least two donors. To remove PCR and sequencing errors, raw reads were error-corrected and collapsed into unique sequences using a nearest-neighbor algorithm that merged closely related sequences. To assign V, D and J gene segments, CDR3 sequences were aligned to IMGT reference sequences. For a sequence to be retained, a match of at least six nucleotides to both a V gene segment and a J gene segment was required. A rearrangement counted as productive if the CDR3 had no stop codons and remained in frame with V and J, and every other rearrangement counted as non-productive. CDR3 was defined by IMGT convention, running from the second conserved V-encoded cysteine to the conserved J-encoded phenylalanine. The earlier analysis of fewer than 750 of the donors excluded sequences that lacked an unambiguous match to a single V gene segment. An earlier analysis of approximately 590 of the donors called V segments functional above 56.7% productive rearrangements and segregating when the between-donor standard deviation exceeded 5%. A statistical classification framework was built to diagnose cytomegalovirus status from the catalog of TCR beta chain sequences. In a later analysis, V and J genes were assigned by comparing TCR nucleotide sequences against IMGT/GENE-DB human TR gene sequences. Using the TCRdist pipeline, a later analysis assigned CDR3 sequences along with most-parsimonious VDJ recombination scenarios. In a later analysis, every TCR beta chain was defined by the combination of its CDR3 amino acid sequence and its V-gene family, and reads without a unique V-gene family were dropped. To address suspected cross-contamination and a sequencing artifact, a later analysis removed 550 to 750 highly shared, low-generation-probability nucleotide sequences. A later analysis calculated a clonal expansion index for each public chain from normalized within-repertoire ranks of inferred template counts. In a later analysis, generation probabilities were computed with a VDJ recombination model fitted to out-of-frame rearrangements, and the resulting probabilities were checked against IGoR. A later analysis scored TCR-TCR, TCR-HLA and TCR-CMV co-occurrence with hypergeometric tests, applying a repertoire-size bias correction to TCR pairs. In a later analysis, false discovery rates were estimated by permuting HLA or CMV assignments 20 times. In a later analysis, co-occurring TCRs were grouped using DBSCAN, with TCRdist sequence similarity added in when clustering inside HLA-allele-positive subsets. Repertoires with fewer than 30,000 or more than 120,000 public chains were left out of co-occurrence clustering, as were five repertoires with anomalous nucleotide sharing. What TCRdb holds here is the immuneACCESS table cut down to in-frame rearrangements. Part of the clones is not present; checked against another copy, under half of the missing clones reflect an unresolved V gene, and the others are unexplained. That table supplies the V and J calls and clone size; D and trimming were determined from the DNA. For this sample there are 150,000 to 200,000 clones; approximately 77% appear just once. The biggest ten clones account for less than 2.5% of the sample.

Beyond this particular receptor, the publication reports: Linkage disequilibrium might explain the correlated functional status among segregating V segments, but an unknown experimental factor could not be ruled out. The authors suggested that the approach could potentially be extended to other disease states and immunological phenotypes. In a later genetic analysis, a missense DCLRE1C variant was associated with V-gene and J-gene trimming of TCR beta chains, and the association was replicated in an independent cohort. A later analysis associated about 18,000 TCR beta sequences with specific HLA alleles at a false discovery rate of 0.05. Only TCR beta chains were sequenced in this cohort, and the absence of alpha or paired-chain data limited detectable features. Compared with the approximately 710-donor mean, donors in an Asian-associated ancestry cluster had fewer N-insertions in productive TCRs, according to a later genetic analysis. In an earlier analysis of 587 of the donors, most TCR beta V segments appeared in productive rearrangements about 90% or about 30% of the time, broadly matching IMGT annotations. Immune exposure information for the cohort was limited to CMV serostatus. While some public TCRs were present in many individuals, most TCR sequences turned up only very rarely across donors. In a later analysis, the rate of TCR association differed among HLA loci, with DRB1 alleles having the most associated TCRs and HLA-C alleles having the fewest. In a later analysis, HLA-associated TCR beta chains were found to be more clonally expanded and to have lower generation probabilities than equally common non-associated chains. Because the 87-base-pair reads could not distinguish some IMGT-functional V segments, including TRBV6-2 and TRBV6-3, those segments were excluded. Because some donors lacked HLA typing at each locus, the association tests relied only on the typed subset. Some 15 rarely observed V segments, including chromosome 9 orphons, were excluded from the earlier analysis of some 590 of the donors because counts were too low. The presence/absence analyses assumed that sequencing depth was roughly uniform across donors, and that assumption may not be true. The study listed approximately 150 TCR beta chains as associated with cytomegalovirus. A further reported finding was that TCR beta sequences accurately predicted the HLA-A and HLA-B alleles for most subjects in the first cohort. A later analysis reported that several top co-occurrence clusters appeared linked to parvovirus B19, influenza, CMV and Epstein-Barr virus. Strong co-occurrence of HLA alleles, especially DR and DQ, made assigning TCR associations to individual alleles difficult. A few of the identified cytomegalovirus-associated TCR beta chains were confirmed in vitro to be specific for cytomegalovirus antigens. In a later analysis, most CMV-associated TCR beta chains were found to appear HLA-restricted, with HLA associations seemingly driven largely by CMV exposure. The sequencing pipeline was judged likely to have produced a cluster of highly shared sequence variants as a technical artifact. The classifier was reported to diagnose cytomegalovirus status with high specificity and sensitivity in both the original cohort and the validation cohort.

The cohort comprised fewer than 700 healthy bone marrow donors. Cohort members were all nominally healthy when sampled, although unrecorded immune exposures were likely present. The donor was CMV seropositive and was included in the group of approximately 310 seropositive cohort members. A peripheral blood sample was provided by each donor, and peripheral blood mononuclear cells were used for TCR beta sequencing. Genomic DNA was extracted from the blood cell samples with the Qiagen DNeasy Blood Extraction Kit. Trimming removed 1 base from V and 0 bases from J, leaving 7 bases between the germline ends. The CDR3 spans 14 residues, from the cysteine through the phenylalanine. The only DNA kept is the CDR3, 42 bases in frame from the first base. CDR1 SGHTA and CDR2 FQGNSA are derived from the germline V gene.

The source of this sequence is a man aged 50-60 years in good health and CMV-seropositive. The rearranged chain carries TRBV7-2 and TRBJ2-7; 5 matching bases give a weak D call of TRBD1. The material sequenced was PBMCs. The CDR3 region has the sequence CASSLVRGSYEQYF. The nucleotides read TGTGCCAGCAGCTTAGTTAGGGGCTCCTACGAGCAGTACTTC.